The 23 T cell receptor beta chains below come from one sample, sequenced in a study of blood T cell repertoires in COVID-19. TCRdb keeps only in-frame clones here, not all; method: immunoSEQ multiplex PCR. The sample lists 200,000 to 300,000 clones; 88% were seen once. The material sequenced was PBMCs or T cells enriched from blood (not recorded which). The receptors here all came from a woman in her 40s with acute COVID-19.

V and J are TRBV7-9 and TRBJ1-2; 8 bases line up with TRBD1. J gave up 8 bases and V 4 bases, and 21 bases lay outside the gene matches. CDR3 size: 18 residues. Germline-derived CDR1 and CDR2 are SEHNR and FQNEAQ (reference sequence). The CDR3, as DNA: TGTGCCAGCAGCTCGACCCCCGGGACAGGCCGATCCGAGGGGGGCTACACCTTC. Protein: CASSSTPGTGRSEGGYTF.

The rearrangement joins TRBV5-1 to TRBJ1-2; maybe TRBD1 (6 bases). Trimming removed 2 bases at V and 6 bases at J, with 11 bases between. Germline V gives CDR1 SGHRS, CDR2 YFSETQ. This CDR3 has 13 amino acids. CDR3 protein: CASSFTGSHGYTF. The DNA of the CDR3 is TGCGCCAGCAGCTTCACAGGGAGCCATGGCTACACCTTC.

The gene calls are TRBV30 and TRBJ1-1; the D gene is possibly TRBD1 (6 bases). Germline V gene sequence: CDR1 GTSNPN, CDR2 SVGIG (reference sequence). V gave up 3 bases and J gave up 4 bases, with 18 bases separating them. The CDR3 is 15 amino acids. CDR3 sequence: CAWSGGRGWVTEAFF. CDR3 sequence (DNA): TGTGCCTGGAGCGGCGGCAGGGGTTGGGTCACTGAAGCTTTCTTT.

The chain combines TRBV29-1 with TRBJ2-5; TRBD2 is a possible D gene (6 bases). Germline V gives CDR1 SQVTM, CDR2 ANQGSEA. The CDR3 has 12 amino acids. The CDR3 sequence: CIGGTAQETQYF. CDR3 coding DNA: TGCATCGGAGGGACCGCACAAGAGACCCAGTACTTC.

The sample holds one count of this clone. This chain uses TRBV29-1 with TRBJ1-3, with D perhaps matching TRBD1 (5 bases). The germline CDR1 and CDR2 sequences are SQVTM and ANQGSEA. CDR3 length: 11 residues. V was shortened by 6 bases and J by 8 bases, with 11 bases between the two germline ends. The CDR3 region has the DNA TGCAGCGTAGCCCCGGGGGACACCATATATTTT. It translates to CSVAPGDTIYF.

This clone is a singleton in its sample. J is TRBJ1-2 and V is TRBV7-2; 8 bases match TRBD1. The germline V gene has CDR1 SGHTA and CDR2 FQGNSA. The V gene end was trimmed by 4 bases and the J gene end by 4 bases; junction bases not matched to a gene: 5. The CDR3 is made up of 14 amino acids. CDR3 loop: CASSSMQGAYGYTF. The CDR3 coding sequence is TGTGCCAGCAGCTCAATGCAGGGGGCCTATGGCTACACCTTC.

The V call is TRBV5-1, the J call TRBJ1-2, with D hard to call. V was trimmed by 3 bases and J by 4 bases, leaving 13 bases between them. CDR1 is SGHRS and CDR2 is YFSETQ in the germline V gene. The CDR3 runs 14 residues. CDR3 DNA sequence: TGCGCCAGCAGCTCCCGGACGGACTCCTATGGCTACACCTTC. It is translated as CASSSRTDSYGYTF.

The chain is built from TRBV12-2 and TRBJ1-2; the table's D gene call, TRBD1, was not cross checked with the DNA. TRBV12-2 corresponds to a pseudogene. The CDR3 loop spans 14 amino acids. In DNA form, the CDR3 reads TGTGCAAGTCGCTCAGGGACAGGGGAAGGAGGCTACACCTTC. It translates to CASRSGTGEGGYTF.

In this sample, this clone turned up a few times. The chain uses TRBV28 and TRBJ2-4; the match to TRBD1 covers 11 bases. CDR3 length: 18 amino acids. Germline CDR1 is MDHEN and CDR2 is SYDVKM. V lost 5 bases and J lost 6; bases outside the gene matches: 15. The CDR3 nucleotides are TGTGCCAGCAGTGTAAAGGGACAGGGGGGATCACGTGGAAACATTCAGTACTTC. Translation gives CASSVKGQGGSRGNIQYF.

This chain links TRBV5-1 with TRBJ2-1; perhaps TRBD2 as D (5 bases). Per germline, CDR1 SGHRS and CDR2 YFSETQ. V dropped 4 bases and J dropped 5 bases, with 10 bases sitting between them. The CDR3 loop spans 13 amino acids. DNA for the CDR3: TGCGCCAGCAGCAGCGGACGGGACAATGAGCAGTTCTTC. Protein: CASSSGRDNEQFF.

The rearrangement joins TRBV5-1 to TRBJ2-5; tentatively, D is TRBD2 (5 bases). Germline loops: CDR1 SGHRS, CDR2 YFSETQ. The V and J ends lost 1 base and 7 bases respectively, with 17 bases between them. There are 15 residues in the CDR3. CDR3 residues: CASSLLEGPRPTQYF. The DNA for the CDR3 is TGCGCCAGCAGCTTGTTAGAGGGCCCGAGGCCGACCCAGTACTTC.

The chain carries TRBV3-1 (or the pseudogene TRBV3-2) and TRBJ1-4; 9 bases agree with TRBD1. Germline V gene data show CDR1 as LGHDT and CDR2 as YNNKEL (reference sequence). This CDR3 has 14 amino acids. The junction had 5 bases not matched to a gene; V was cut back by 4 bases and J by 8 bases. CDR3 loop: CASSRTGDGEKLFF. In nucleotides, the CDR3 is TGTGCCAGCAGCCGGACAGGGGACGGGGAAAAACTGTTTTTT.

In this sample, this clone turned up once. This chain joins TRBV5-1 and TRBJ1-6; TRBD1 matches at 9 bases. This CDR3 has 17 amino acids. Germline V gene data show CDR1 as SGHRS and CDR2 as YFSETQ. V shed 0 bases, J shed 4 bases, and the junction held 5 bases outside the gene matches. CDR3 residues: CASSLGTGTGYNSPLHF. DNA for the CDR3: TGCGCCAGCAGCTTGGGAACCGGGACAGGGTATAATTCACCCCTCCACTTT.

The CDR3 protein is CASSLLSGTGSPDTQYF. CDR3 coding DNA: TGTGCCAGCAGCTTACTTTCCGGGACAGGGTCACCAGATACGCAGTATTTT. The chain joins TRBV7-2 to TRBJ2-3; TRBD1 matches at 9 bases. The CDR3 is made up of 17 amino acids. The junction had 10 bases not matched to a gene; V was cut back by 2 bases and J by 4 bases. Looked up from germline, CDR1 is SGHTA and CDR2 is FQGNSA. Together with reference TRBV7-2 and TRBJ2-3, the CDR3 gives the full variable domain: GAGVSQSPSNKVTEKGKDVELRCDPISGHTALYWYRQSLGQGLEFLIYFQGNSAPDKSGLPSDRFSAERTGGSVSTLTIQRTQQEDSAVYLCASSLLSGTGSPDTQYFGPGTRLTVL.

The V gene is TRBV23-1, the J gene TRBJ1-1; D uncertain. TRBV23-1 is an ORF, with its function uncertain. The CDR3 length is 12 residues. The germline V and J ends were trimmed by 2 bases and 3 bases, with 4 bases remaining between them. The CDR3 reads CASSQEDTEAFF. The CDR3 nucleotides read TGCGCCAGCAGTCAAGAGGACACTGAAGCTTTCTTT.

The chain combines TRBV5-4 with TRBJ2-5; 10 bases map to TRBD1. The CDR3 covers 15 residues. After removal of 4 bases from V and 5 bases from J, the junction contained 8 bases not matched to a gene. In germline, CDR1 is SGHNT, CDR2 YYREEE (reference sequence). CDR3 residues: CASSPRQGAAETQYF. The CDR3 bases are TGTGCCAGCAGCCCCCGACAGGGGGCGGCCGAGACCCAGTACTTC. The complete variable domain, with remaining parts taken from reference TRBV5-4 and TRBJ2-5, reads ETGVTQSPTHLIKTRGQQVTLRCSSQSGHNTVSWYQQALGQGPQFIFQYYREEENGRGNFPPRFSGLQFPNYSSELNVNALELDDSALYLCASSPRQGAAETQYFGPGTRLLVL.

The gene calls are TRBV19 and TRBJ1-2; D remains ambiguous. This CDR3 is 13 amino acids long. The germline V and J ends were trimmed by 0 bases and 10 bases, with 12 bases remaining between them. The germline gives CDR1 LNHDA, CDR2 SQIVND (reference sequence). CDR3 nucleotide sequence: TGTGCCAGTAGTATAGATGCGTGGAGCGCCTACACCTTC. This translates into CASSIDAWSAYTF. The whole variable domain, filled in from reference TRBV19 and TRBJ1-2, reads DGGITQSPKYLFRKEGQNVTLSCEQNLNHDAMYWYRQDPGQGLRLIYYSQIVNDFQKGDIAEGYSVSREKKESFPLTVTSAQKNPTAFYLCASSIDAWSAYTFGSGTRLTVV.

This rearrangement joins TRBV7-2 to TRBJ1-2, with TRBD1 identical over 7 bases. The CDR3 is 16 amino acids. The V and J ends lost 0 bases and 4 bases, in that order; junction bases with no gene match: 8. Germline values: CDR1 SGHTA, CDR2 FQGNSA. The DNA for the CDR3 is TGTGCCAGCAGCTTAGCCAGTGTGGGACAGTTCTATGGCTACACCTTC. It codes for CASSLASVGQFYGYTF.

The rearrangement uses TRBV2 and TRBJ1-1, with TRBD1 as a possible D gene (5 bases). CDR1 and CDR2 (germline): SNHLY, FYNNEI. CDR3 length: 12 residues. V lost 5 bases and J lost 11, with 15 bases in between. CDR3 loop: CASSLQPRGAFF. In DNA form, the CDR3 reads TGTGCCAGCAGTCTCCAGCCCCGGGGGGCTTTCTTT.

The chain carries TRBV6-5 and TRBJ2-7, with D possibly matching TRBD2 (5 bases). This CDR3 has 14 residues. CDR1 and CDR2 from the germline V gene are MNHEY and SVGAGI. V dropped 7 bases and J dropped 2 bases, with 15 bases sitting between them. CDR3 region: CASTPQARAYEQYF. The CDR3 DNA is TGTGCCAGCACTCCCCAGGCGCGGGCCTACGAGCAGTACTTC.

The chain carries TRBV15 and TRBJ1-5, with D possibly being TRBD1 (6 bases). Germline V gene lookup returns CDR1 LNHNV and CDR2 YYDKDF (reference sequence). V was trimmed by 1 base and J by 0 bases, leaving 7 bases between them. CDR3 length equals 15 residues. CDR3 amino acids: CATSRAGDSNQPQHF. For the CDR3, the DNA is TGTGCCACCAGCAGAGCAGGGGATAGCAATCAGCCCCAGCATTTT.

The chain joins TRBV7-2 to TRBJ2-2; D gene uncertain. Germline V gene lookup returns CDR1 SGHTA and CDR2 FQGNSA. This CDR3 comprises 15 residues. V lost 5 bases and J 4 bases, leaving 14 bases between the germline ends. CDR3 sequence reads: CASSPPGLFTGELFF. The CDR3 DNA is TGTGCCAGCAGCCCCCCTGGGCTTTTCACCGGGGAGCTGTTTTTT.

V gene TRBV19 combines with J gene TRBJ2-3; D gene uncertain. CDR3 length: 13 amino acids. Trimming took off 6 bases at V and 2 bases at J, with 9 bases between the two ends. CDR1 and CDR2 (germline): LNHDA, SQIVND (reference sequence). In DNA form, the CDR3 reads TGTGCCAGTAGCCCCGCGAACACAGATACGCAGTATTTT. Encoded protein: CASSPANTDTQYF.